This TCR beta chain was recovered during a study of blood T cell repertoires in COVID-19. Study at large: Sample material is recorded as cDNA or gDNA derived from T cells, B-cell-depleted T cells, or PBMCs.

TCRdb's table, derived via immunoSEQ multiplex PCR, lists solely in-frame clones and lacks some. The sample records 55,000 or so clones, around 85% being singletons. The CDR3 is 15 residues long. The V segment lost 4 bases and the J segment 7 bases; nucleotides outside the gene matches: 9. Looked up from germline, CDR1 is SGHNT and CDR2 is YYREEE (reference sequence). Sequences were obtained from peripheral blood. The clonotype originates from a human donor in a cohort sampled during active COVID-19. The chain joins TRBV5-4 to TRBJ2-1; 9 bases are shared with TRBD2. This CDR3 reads CASSASGTSLNEQFF. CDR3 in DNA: TGTGCCAGCAGCGCGAGCGGGACTAGCCTAAATGAGCAGTTCTTC.